This TCR beta chain was sequenced for a study of blood T cell repertoires in COVID-19. TCRdb keeps only in-frame clones here, not all; method: immunoSEQ multiplex PCR. The data hold about 98,000 clones, with over 70% observed a single time. CDR1 and CDR2 (germline): SGHNT, YYREEE (reference sequence). The length of the CDR3 is 14 residues. J gave up 4 bases and V 4 bases, and 5 bases lay outside the gene matches. This chain joins TRBV5-4 and TRBJ2-7; TRBD1 agrees at 10 bases. The sequencing input was peripheral blood. This TCR was recovered from a woman aged 80 or over with acute or convalescent COVID-19. CDR3 sequence (DNA): TGTGCCAGCAGCCGGGGACAGGGGAGGTACGAGCAGTACGTC. This sequence encodes CASSRGQGRYEQYV.